These 15 T cell receptor beta chains came from one sample sequenced in a study of CD8 T cells in Susac syndrome. After extraction with the RNeasy kit, about 0.45 to 1 ug of the RNA was reverse transcribed using random hexamers. MiXCR, run by TCRdb on the immunoSEQ multiplex PCR reads, gives a single entry per CDR3 protein. Of 120,000 or so distinct CDR3 sequences listed, around 92% are singletons. Sequenced sample: CD4+ T cells from PBMCs. The receptors originated from a human donor with multiple sclerosis.

The V call is TRBV29-1, the J call TRBJ2-4; 12 bases agree with TRBD2. Looked up from germline, CDR1 is SQVTM and CDR2 is ANQGSEA. The CDR3 has 16 residues. Trimming cost V 5 bases and J 3 bases; bases outside gene matches: 8. The chain's CDR3 is CSVYLAGGTGKNIQYF. For the CDR3, the DNA is TGCAGCGTTTACCTAGCGGGGGGGACGGGCAAAAACATTCAGTACTTC.

The chain couples TRBV4-3 to TRBJ1-6; a weak D match, TRBD1 (5 bases). The germline gives CDR1 LGHNA, CDR2 YSLEER. The CDR3 is 12 amino acids. V shed 2 bases and J shed 9 bases, with 5 bases lying between them. CDR3 sequence: CASSQRGSPLHF. The CDR3 DNA sequence: TGCGCCAGCAGCCAAAGGGGTTCACCCCTCCACTTT.

The rearrangement uses TRBV6-5 and TRBJ2-5; possibly TRBD1 or TRBD2 for D (6 bases each). Germline loops: CDR1 MNHEY, CDR2 SVGAGI. CDR3 length: 14 amino acids. V was clipped by 4 bases and J by 4 bases, with 13 bases between them. The chain's CDR3 is CASSSLRGRETQYF. The CDR3 coding sequence is TGTGCCAGCAGTTCCCTTCGGGGGCGAGAGACCCAGTACTTC.

In nucleotides, the CDR3 is TGTGCCACCAGCAGACTTAAATTTGAAAAACTGTTTTTT. As protein: CATSRLKFEKLFF. The chain recombines TRBV15 with TRBJ1-4, with D uncertain. Trimming removed 2 bases at V and 7 bases at J, with 8 bases between. There are 13 residues in the CDR3. The germline V gene has CDR1 LNHNV and CDR2 YYDKDF (reference sequence).

The chain's CDR3 is CASSIAVNYGYTF. As DNA, the CDR3 is TGTGCCAGTAGTATAGCGGTTAACTATGGCTACACCTTC. This sequence joins TRBV19 and TRBJ1-2, with no clear D. CDR3 length: 13 residues. Trimming pared 1 base from V and 1 base from J, leaving 4 bases between. Per germline, CDR1 LNHDA and CDR2 SQIVND (reference sequence). Using reference TRBV19 and TRBJ1-2 for the parts outside the CDR3, the full variable domain is DGGITQSPKYLFRKEGQNVTLSCEQNLNHDAMYWYRQDPGQGLRLIYYSQIVNDFQKGDIAEGYSVSREKKESFPLTVTSAQKNPTAFYLCASSIAVNYGYTFGSGTRLTVV.

The table lists this clonotype with a few counts. CDR3 DNA sequence: TGCAGCGTTGAGCGGGTCTATGGCTACACCTTC. Translating it yields CSVERVYGYTF. The rearrangement joins TRBV29-1 to TRBJ1-2; no clear D. Trimming pared 3 bases from V and 4 bases from J, leaving 6 bases between. CDR3 size: 11 residues. Germline CDR1 reads SQVTM; CDR2 reads ANQGSEA.

The gene calls are TRBV24-1 and TRBJ2-2, with D perhaps assigned TRBD1 or TRBD2 (5 bases each). This CDR3 has 15 amino acids. Trimming pared 4 bases from V and 1 base from J, leaving 9 bases between. Germline V gene lookup returns CDR1 KGHDR and CDR2 SFDVKD. The CDR3 loop reads CATSDRDRNTGELFF. For the CDR3, the DNA is TGTGCCACCAGTGACCGGGACCGGAACACCGGGGAGCTGTTTTTT.

The sample holds one count of this clonotype. CDR3 in amino acids: CASNGGGNNSPLHF. In DNA form, the CDR3 reads TGTGCCAGCAATGGAGGGGGCAATAATTCACCCCTCCACTTT. The chain employs TRBV5-4 and TRBJ1-6, with 7 bases aligning to TRBD1. Trimming took 6 bases from V and 5 from J; bases not matched to a gene: 5. Germline V gene data show CDR1 as SGHNT and CDR2 as YYREEE (reference sequence). CDR3 length: 14 residues.

The chain recombines TRBV5-1 with TRBJ2-7; 9 bases line up with TRBD1. The CDR3 is made up of 14 amino acids. V shed 4 bases and J 7 bases; nucleotides not matched to a gene: 9. Germline CDR1 reads SGHRS; CDR2 reads YFSETQ. CDR3 sequence: CASSPGTGLLEQYF. For the CDR3, the DNA is TGCGCCAGCAGCCCGGGGACAGGGCTGTTGGAGCAGTACTTC.

The J gene is TRBJ1-5, the V gene TRBV18; D unclear. The V gene's germline CDR1 is KGHSH and CDR2 LQKENI. The CDR3 sequence is 15 residues long. V was pared by 2 bases and J by 0 bases, with 8 bases between. The CDR3 loop reads CASSPDTYSNQPQHF. Here the CDR3 DNA reads TGTGCCAGCTCACCAGACACGTATAGCAATCAGCCCCAGCATTTT.

The chain has TRBV7-9 and TRBJ2-2, with a weak D call TRBD2 (5 bases). From germline, CDR1 is SEHNR and CDR2 FQNEAQ (reference sequence). The CDR3 extends over 16 amino acids. V lost 8 bases to trimming and J lost 4 bases, with 20 bases between them. This chain's CDR3 is CASGFEGKRRTGELFF. Here the CDR3 DNA reads TGTGCCAGCGGTTTTGAGGGAAAGAGGCGCACCGGGGAGCTGTTTTTT.

CDR3 DNA: TGCAGTGCTAGTCAAGGGGTTGGAAACACCATATATTTT. Translated: CSASQGVGNTIYF. This chain uses TRBV20-1 with TRBJ1-3, with D possibly being TRBD1 (5 bases). Germline lookup yields CDR1 DFQATT and CDR2 SNEGSKA (reference sequence). Trimming shortened V by 3 bases and J by 3 bases, and 9 bases separated the two germline ends. The length of the CDR3 is 13 residues.

This chain connects TRBV7-3 to TRBJ2-3; a possible D gene is TRBD2 (6 bases). Trimming removed 5 bases at V and 2 bases at J, with 14 bases between. CDR3 size: 15 residues. Germline CDR1 SGHTA, CDR2 FQGTGA. CDR3 residues: CASSPGGILTDTQYF. CDR3 in DNA: TGTGCCAGCAGCCCTGGGGGGATCCTCACAGATACGCAGTATTTT.

This clonotype was detected once. V is TRBV7-9 and J is TRBJ2-7; TRBD1 matches at 7 bases. V was clipped by 6 bases and J by 2 bases; unmatched bases: 13. The CDR3 spans 16 residues. CDR1 and CDR2 from the germline V gene are SEHNR and FQNEAQ (reference sequence). The CDR3, as DNA: TGTGCCAGCAGGGCGCCCCCCGGACAGGCAGCCTACGAGCAGTACTTC. Encoded protein: CASRAPPGQAAYEQYF.

The CDR3 protein is CASSLGAAGGKADTQYF. CDR3 coding DNA: TGTGCCAGCAGCTTGGGGGCAGCAGGGGGCAAGGCAGATACGCAGTATTTT. The chain has TRBV5-4 and TRBJ2-3, with 8 bases that match TRBD1. The CDR3 spans 17 residues. V was pared by 0 bases and J by 4 bases, with 10 bases of the junction left unmatched. Germline CDR1 reads SGHNT; CDR2 reads YYREEE (reference sequence).